The 9 T cell receptor beta chains below all came from one sample that was sequenced in a study of blood T cell repertoires in COVID-19. Sequencing used immunoSEQ multiplex PCR; TCRdb keeps in-frame clones, though not all of them. The repertoire has approximately 210,000 clones, around three quarters of them found once; the top ten carry about 15%. The sample was PBMCs or T cells enriched from blood (not recorded which). Receptors originate from a woman aged 45-65 years with acute COVID-19.

The J gene is TRBJ1-2, the V gene TRBV11-2, with 8 bases that match TRBD1. This CDR3 spans 14 amino acids. Trimming removed 3 bases from V and 5 bases from J; junction bases left unmatched: 5. Looked up from germline, CDR1 is SGHAT and CDR2 is FQNNGV. The CDR3 DNA reads as TGTGCCAGCAGCTTCGGACAGGGCCTTTATGGCTACACCTTC. It codes for CASSFGQGLYGYTF.

The V gene is TRBV7-9, the J gene TRBJ2-3, with D possibly matching TRBD1 (5 bases). Trimming removed 4 bases at V and 7 bases at J, with 12 bases between. Germline CDR1 is SEHNR and CDR2 is FQNEAQ (reference sequence). The CDR3 contains 13 residues. This CDR3 is CASSSPSGNTQYF. The CDR3 nucleotides read TGTGCCAGCAGCTCACCTTCAGGGAATACGCAGTATTTT.

This clone was picked up a small number of times. V usage is TRBV2 and J usage is TRBJ1-2; 8 bases are a match to TRBD1. J was trimmed by 8 bases and V by 1 base; bases with no gene match: 9. Germline assignment: CDR1 SNHLY and CDR2 FYNNEI. CDR3 size: 15 residues. The CDR3 is CASSEVSTGAGGYTF. CDR3 nucleotides: TGTGCCAGCAGTGAAGTATCGACAGGGGCCGGGGGCTACACCTTC. Combining the CDR3 with reference TRBV2 and TRBJ1-2 gives the whole variable domain EPEVTQTPSHQVTQMGQEVILRCVPISNHLYFYWYRQILGQKVEFLVSFYNNEISEKSEIFDDQFSVERPDGSNFTLKIRSTKLEDSAMYFCASSEVSTGAGGYTFGSGTRLTVV.

This chain joins TRBV30 and TRBJ1-3; D is ambiguous. In germline, CDR1 is GTSNPN, CDR2 SVGIG (reference sequence). Trimming took off 2 bases at V and 0 bases at J, with 14 bases between the two ends. The CDR3 extends over 16 amino acids. CDR3 residues: CAWSSGGTFSGNTIYF. In DNA form, the CDR3 reads TGTGCCTGGAGTAGTGGTGGCACCTTCTCTGGAAACACCATATATTTT.

The V gene is TRBV3-1 (or the pseudogene TRBV3-2), the J gene TRBJ1-1; perhaps TRBD1 as D (5 bases). Trimming pared 3 bases from V and 1 base from J, leaving 15 bases between. The CDR3 covers 16 residues. CDR1 is LGHDT and CDR2 is YNNKEL in the germline V gene (reference sequence). The CDR3 coding sequence is TGTGCCAGCAGCCAGCACCAGGGAGCGGGGAACACTGAAGCTTTCTTT. Encoded protein: CASSQHQGAGNTEAFF.

V and J are TRBV10-3 and TRBJ1-2; D remains ambiguous. Germline CDR1 reads ENHRY; CDR2 reads SYGVKD. V lost 5 bases and J lost 2, with 9 bases in between. The CDR3 runs to 13 residues. CDR3 DNA: TGTGCCATCAGTCCGCCGCAGAACTATGGCTACACCTTC. It encodes CAISPPQNYGYTF.

V gene TRBV10-3 combines with J gene TRBJ2-5; the D gene is possibly TRBD1 (6 bases). The CDR3 runs 14 residues. Per the germline V gene, CDR1 is ENHRY and CDR2 is SYGVKD. Trimming pared 11 bases from V and 2 bases from J, leaving 18 bases between. The CDR3 DNA reads TGTGCCTCGGGTACAGGGAAGGAACAAGAGACCCAGTACTTC. Its protein is CASGTGKEQETQYF.

This clone was recorded at least ten times. The chain couples TRBV16 to TRBJ1-5; TRBD1 agrees at 7 bases. V was clipped by 4 bases and J by 7 bases; unmatched bases: 4. Germline-derived CDR1 and CDR2 are KGHSY and FQNENV. The CDR3 is made up of 13 amino acids. As DNA, the CDR3 is TGTGCCAGCAGCCGGGACAGAGGACAGCCCCAGCATTTT. Residues: CASSRDRGQPQHF.

V and J are TRBV5-1 and TRBJ1-4; the match to TRBD1 covers 9 bases. The V gene's germline CDR1 is SGHRS and CDR2 YFSETQ. The CDR3 has 15 amino acids. The V segment lost 1 base and the J segment 7 bases; nucleotides outside the gene matches: 5. The CDR3 region is CASSLLGQGPEKLFF. The CDR3 nucleotides read TGCGCCAGCAGCTTGTTGGGACAGGGCCCTGAAAAACTGTTTTTT.